This entry lists 23 T cell receptor beta chains sequenced from one sample in a study of cytomegalovirus exposure and HLA in healthy donors. Both 60 Vbeta primers and 13 Jbeta primers went into the PCR. Profiling relied on immunoSEQ multiplex PCR, and the TCRdb table lists in-frame clones only, not all of them. Of roughly 120,000 clones listed, 80% are singletons. The sample was PBMCs. These receptor sequences come from a male donor in good health and CMV-seronegative.

V and J are TRBV30 and TRBJ2-1; 7 bases map to TRBD1. This CDR3 has 14 residues. Germline CDR1 and CDR2: GTSNPN and SVGIG (reference sequence). With 1 base clipped from V and 6 bases from J, the junction kept 6 bases outside the gene matches. CDR3 protein: CAWSEVRTGNEQFF. The CDR3 DNA reads TGTGCCTGGAGTGAGGTTCGGACAGGCAATGAGCAGTTCTTC. The whole variable domain, remainder taken from reference TRBV30 and TRBJ2-1, is SQTIHQWPATLVQPVGSPLSLECTVEGTSNPNLYWYRQAAGRGLQLLFYSVGIGQISSEVPQNLSASRPQDRQFILSSKKLLLSDSGFYLCAWSEVRTGNEQFFGPGTRLTVL.

V usage is TRBV2 and J usage is TRBJ2-7; D perhaps matches TRBD2 (5 bases). CDR1 is SNHLY and CDR2 is FYNNEI in the germline V gene. Trimming removed 2 bases from V and 0 bases from J, with 11 bases in between. The CDR3 is 15 amino acids. Written as DNA, the CDR3 is TGTGCCAGCAGTGAATACCCTAGCAGCTCCTACGAGCAGTACTTC. Protein sequence: CASSEYPSSSYEQYF.

In this sample, this clone turned up once. The rearrangement joins TRBV5-1 to TRBJ2-7; 8 bases agree with TRBD1. V lost 4 bases, J lost 2 bases, and 17 bases stayed unmatched. The CDR3 totals 18 residues. Germline V gene data show CDR1 as SGHRS and CDR2 as YFSETQ. The CDR3 nucleotides are TGCGCCAGCAGCCCCTGGACAGGGATGATGGTCAGCCCCTACGAGCAGTACTTC. Translated: CASSPWTGMMVSPYEQYF. The variable domain in full, with the rest retrieved from reference TRBV5-1 and TRBJ2-7, is KAGVTQTPRYLIKTRGQQVTLSCSPISGHRSVSWYQQTPGQGLQFLFEYFSETQRNKGNFPGRFSGRQFSNSRSEMNVSTLELGDSALYLCASSPWTGMMVSPYEQYFGPGTRLTVT.

The V gene is TRBV28, the J gene TRBJ2-7; possible D gene TRBD2, 6 bases. CDR1 is MDHEN, CDR2 SYDVKM, per germline. The CDR3 loop spans 12 amino acids. V gave up 8 bases and J gave up 4 bases, with 12 bases separating them. The DNA of the CDR3 is TGTGCCAGCGGGGTAGGAGGGTACGAGCAGTACTTC. This translates into CASGVGGYEQYF. The full variable domain, in which reference TRBV28 and TRBJ2-7 provide the parts outside the CDR3, is DVKVTQSSRYLVKRTGEKVFLECVQDMDHENMFWYRQDPGLGLRLIYFSYDVKMKEKGDIPEGYSVSREKKERFSLILESASTNQTSMYLCASGVGGYEQYFGPGTRLTVT.

The chain has TRBV5-4 and TRBJ2-7; 8 bases agree with TRBD1. Unmatched junction bases numbered 12, after V lost 4 bases and J lost 6 bases. Per germline, CDR1 SGHNT and CDR2 YYREEE (reference sequence). The CDR3 contains 15 residues. The CDR3 DNA reads as TGTGCCAGCAGCCTAAGACAGGGGAAAACCCCCGAGCAGTACTTC. Its protein is CASSLRQGKTPEQYF.

The chain combines TRBV7-9 with TRBJ1-2; no definite D call. The CDR3 loop spans 9 amino acids. Germline V gives CDR1 SEHNR, CDR2 FQNEAQ (reference sequence). This chain's CDR3 is CSLNYGYTF. Written as DNA, the CDR3 is TGTTCCTTAAACTATGGCTACACCTTC.

Here the CDR3 reads CASSQTSGLYNEQFF. The CDR3 bases are TGTGCCAGCAGCCAAACTAGCGGGTTATACAATGAGCAGTTCTTC. The genes are TRBV14 and TRBJ2-1; TRBD2 matches 9 bases. The CDR3 sequence is 15 residues long. V lost 2 bases to trimming and J lost 4 bases; unmatched junction nucleotides: 3. Germline V gene sequence: CDR1 SGHDN, CDR2 FVKESK.

The chain uses TRBV5-1 and TRBJ2-2; perhaps TRBD2 as D (5 bases). The CDR3 runs 15 residues. Looked up from germline, CDR1 is SGHRS and CDR2 is YFSETQ. Trimming shortened V by 2 bases and J by 0 bases, and 8 bases separated the two germline ends. The CDR3 reads CASSLSGTNTGELFF. The CDR3 DNA reads TGCGCCAGCAGCTTATCGGGGACGAACACCGGGGAGCTGTTTTTT.

This chain joins TRBV6-5 and TRBJ2-1; D might be TRBD2 (6 bases). The germline V and J ends were trimmed by 7 bases and 7 bases, with 14 bases remaining between them. The germline V gene encodes CDR1 MNHEY and CDR2 SVGAGI. The CDR3 has 13 residues. Here the CDR3 reads CASTTRGINEQFF. The CDR3 nucleotides read TGTGCCAGCACGACACGGGGGATAAATGAGCAGTTCTTC.

The table lists this clone with a count of one. The chain links TRBV7-2 to TRBJ2-7; D unclear. This CDR3 comprises 15 residues. The V end lost 2 bases, the J end lost 5 bases, and 16 bases lay between the germline ends. The germline V gene encodes CDR1 SGHTA and CDR2 FQGNSA. The CDR3 loop is CASSLRWQALHEQYF. The CDR3 DNA reads as TGTGCCAGCAGCTTAAGGTGGCAGGCGTTGCACGAGCAGTACTTC.

The V call is TRBV29-1, the J call TRBJ2-3; maybe TRBD2 (5 bases). Germline V gene sequence: CDR1 SQVTM, CDR2 ANQGSEA. CDR3 length: 11 residues. Deletions cut 5 bases from V and 3 bases from J, with 6 bases between. CDR3 DNA sequence: TGCAGCGTTAGCGGAACAGATACGCAGTATTTT. This encodes CSVSGTDTQYF.

V and J are TRBV6-4 and TRBJ1-2; D is possibly TRBD1 (6 bases). This CDR3 is built from 15 residues. V was clipped by 0 bases and J by 8 bases, with 16 bases between them. Germline CDR1 reads MRHNA; CDR2 reads SNTAGT. The CDR3 DNA reads TGTGCCAGCAGTGACTCGGAAACAGGGATGGGCGGCTACACCTTC. It encodes CASSDSETGMGGYTF.

The chain combines TRBV27 with TRBJ2-1, with 10 nucleotides matching TRBD2. CDR1 MNHEY and CDR2 SMNVEV come from the germline V gene (reference sequence). The J segment lost 4 bases and the V segment lost 6 bases, leaving 6 bases of the junction unmatched. The CDR3 is made up of 15 amino acids. Written as DNA, the CDR3 is TGTGCCAGCAGGGGGGGGACTAGCGCGTACAATGAGCAGTTCTTC. Translated, it gives CASRGGTSAYNEQFF.

J is TRBJ1-1 and V is TRBV5-1, with TRBD1 matching 12 bases. V gave up 3 bases and J gave up 5 bases; unmatched junction bases: 2. This CDR3 contains 14 residues. Per germline, CDR1 SGHRS and CDR2 YFSETQ. CDR3 DNA sequence: TGCGCCAGCAGCTGGGACAGGGGGCCGACTGAAGCTTTCTTT. Protein product: CASSWDRGPTEAFF.

This clone came up a few times. The chain has TRBV14 and TRBJ2-3; D unclear. CDR1 SGHDN and CDR2 FVKESK come from the germline V gene. The CDR3 length is 12 residues. The germline V and J ends were trimmed by 6 bases and 2 bases, with 6 bases remaining between them. This CDR3 is CASSGSTDTQYF. Here the CDR3 DNA reads TGTGCCAGCAGTGGCTCCACAGATACGCAGTATTTT.

The genes are TRBV18 and TRBJ1-5; D might be TRBD1 (5 bases). The CDR3 contains 14 residues. V was trimmed by 3 bases and J by 5 bases, leaving 11 bases between them. CDR1 and CDR2 from the germline V gene are KGHSH and LQKENI. The CDR3 here is CASSPGTRDQPQHF. The CDR3 bases are TGTGCCAGCTCACCCGGGACTCGTGATCAGCCCCAGCATTTT.

V is TRBV19 and J is TRBJ2-5; 10 positions agree with TRBD1. Trimming at V came to 3 bases and at J to 0 bases, leaving 16 bases not matched to a gene. Germline V gene data show CDR1 as LNHDA and CDR2 as SQIVND (reference sequence). The CDR3 consists of 20 residues. The DNA of the CDR3 is TGTGCCAGTAGTATCCACCCCTCCCGGGACAGGGGACAATACCAAGAGACCCAGTACTTC. Its protein is CASSIHPSRDRGQYQETQYF.

The J gene is TRBJ2-6, the V gene TRBV9; a possible D gene is TRBD2 (5 bases). CDR1 is SGDLS and CDR2 is YYNGEE in the germline V gene. This CDR3 comprises 13 residues. The V gene lost 10 bases and the J gene lost 0 bases, with 8 bases spanning the gap. CDR3 loop: CASRGSGANVLTF. For the CDR3, the DNA is TGTGCCTCCCGGGGCTCTGGGGCCAACGTCCTGACTTTC.

The chain couples TRBV5-4 to TRBJ2-5; TRBD1 aligns across 7 bases. The J call may be in error: the DNA end matches TRBJ2-7 better. CDR3 size: 17 residues. CDR1 is SGHNT and CDR2 is YYREEE in the germline V gene (reference sequence). The CDR3 DNA follows: TGTGCCAGCAGCTCCCCCCTCGGGACAGTGGGGTCCTACGAGCAGTACTTC. This translates into CASSSPLGTVGSYEQYF.

This sequence joins TRBV29-1 and TRBJ2-2; D is undetermined. The CDR3 has 15 residues. Trimming shortened V by 2 bases and J by 3 bases, and 13 bases separated the two germline ends. Germline loops: CDR1 SQVTM, CDR2 ANQGSEA. CDR3 in DNA: TGCAGCGTTGAAACCGAGCGAGGCTACACCGGGGAGCTGTTTTTT. Its translation is CSVETERGYTGELFF.

This chain uses TRBV7-9 with TRBJ1-2, with D uncertain. V lost 1 base and J 2 bases, leaving 11 bases between the germline ends. The CDR3 covers 15 residues. Looked up from germline, CDR1 is SEHNR and CDR2 is FQNEAQ (reference sequence). The CDR3 nucleotides are TGTGCCAGCAGCTTAGGTTCCCCCGTCAACTATGGCTACACCTTC. Translated, it gives CASSLGSPVNYGYTF.

The chain is built from TRBV20-1 and TRBJ2-7; unclear D gene. CDR1 is DFQATT and CDR2 is SNEGSKA in the germline V gene (reference sequence). V dropped 2 bases and J dropped 6 bases, with 8 bases sitting between them. The CDR3 totals 11 residues. Written as DNA, the CDR3 is TGCAGTGCTAGAAGCCAGGTCGAGCAGTACTTC. It translates to CSARSQVEQYF.

This clone was seen only once. The chain has TRBV10-3 and TRBJ2-3; the D gene is possibly TRBD2 (6 bases). In germline, CDR1 is ENHRY, CDR2 SYGVKD. The ends were cut back, 4 bases at V and 2 bases at J, with 16 bases in the middle. The CDR3 spans 16 residues. The CDR3 is CAISGGERSYTDTQYF. CDR3 nucleotide sequence: TGTGCCATCAGTGGCGGGGAGCGGTCATACACAGATACGCAGTATTTT.